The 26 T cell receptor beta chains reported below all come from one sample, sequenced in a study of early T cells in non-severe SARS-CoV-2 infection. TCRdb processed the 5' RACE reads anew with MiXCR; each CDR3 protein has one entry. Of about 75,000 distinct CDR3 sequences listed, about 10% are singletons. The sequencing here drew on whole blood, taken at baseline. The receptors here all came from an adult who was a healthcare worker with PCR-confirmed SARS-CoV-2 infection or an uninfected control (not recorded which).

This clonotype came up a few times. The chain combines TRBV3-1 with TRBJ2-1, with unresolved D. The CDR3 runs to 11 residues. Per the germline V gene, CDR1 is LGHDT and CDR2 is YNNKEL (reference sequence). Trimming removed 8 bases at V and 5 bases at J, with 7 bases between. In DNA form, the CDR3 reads TGTGCCAGCCGCCGGGACAATGAGCAGTTCTTC. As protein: CASRRDNEQFF.

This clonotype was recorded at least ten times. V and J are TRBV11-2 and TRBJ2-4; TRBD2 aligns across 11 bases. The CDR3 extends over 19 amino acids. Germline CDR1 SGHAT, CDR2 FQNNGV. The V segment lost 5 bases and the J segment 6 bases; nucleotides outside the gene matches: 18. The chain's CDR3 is CASSRNSLAGGTAGNIQYF. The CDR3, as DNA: TGTGCCAGCAGCCGTAATTCATTAGCGGGGGGGACGGCAGGAAACATTCAGTACTTC.

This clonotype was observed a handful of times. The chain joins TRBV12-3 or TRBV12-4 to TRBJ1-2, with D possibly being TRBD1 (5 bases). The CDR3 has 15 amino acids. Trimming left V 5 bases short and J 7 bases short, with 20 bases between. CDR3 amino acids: CASSPRGRGVAGYTF. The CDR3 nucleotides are TGTGCCAGCAGTCCCCGGGGGAGAGGGGTGGCTGGCTACACCTTC.

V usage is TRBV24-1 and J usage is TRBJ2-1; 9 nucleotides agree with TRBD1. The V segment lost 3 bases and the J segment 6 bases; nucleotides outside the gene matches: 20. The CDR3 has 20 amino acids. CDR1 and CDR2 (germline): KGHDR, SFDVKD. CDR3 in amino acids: CATSDTPGRTGTGFRNEQFF. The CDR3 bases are TGTGCCACCAGTGATACGCCAGGACGCACCGGGACAGGGTTTCGCAATGAGCAGTTCTTC.

CDR3 region: CASSFPGFQETQYF. CDR3 nucleotide sequence: TGTGCCAGCAGTTTCCCCGGGTTCCAAGAGACCCAGTACTTC. The rearrangement links TRBV12-3 or TRBV12-4 to TRBJ2-5; D remains ambiguous. The V end lost 3 bases, the J end lost 1 base, and 9 bases lay between the germline ends. The CDR3 is 14 amino acids.

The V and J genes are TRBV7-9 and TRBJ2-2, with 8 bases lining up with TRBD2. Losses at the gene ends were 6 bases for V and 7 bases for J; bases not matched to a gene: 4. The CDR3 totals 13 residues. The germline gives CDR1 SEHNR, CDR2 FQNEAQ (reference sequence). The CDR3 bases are TGTGCCAGCAGGAAAAGCGGGGGCGGGGAGCTGTTTTTT. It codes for CASRKSGGGELFF.

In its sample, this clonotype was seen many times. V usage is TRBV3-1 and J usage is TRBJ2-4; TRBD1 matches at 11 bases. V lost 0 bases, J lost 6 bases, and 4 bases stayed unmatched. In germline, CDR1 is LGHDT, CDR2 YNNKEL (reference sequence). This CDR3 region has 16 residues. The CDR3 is CASSQDRGTGGNIQYF. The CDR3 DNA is TGTGCCAGCAGCCAAGATAGGGGGACAGGGGGAAACATTCAGTACTTC.

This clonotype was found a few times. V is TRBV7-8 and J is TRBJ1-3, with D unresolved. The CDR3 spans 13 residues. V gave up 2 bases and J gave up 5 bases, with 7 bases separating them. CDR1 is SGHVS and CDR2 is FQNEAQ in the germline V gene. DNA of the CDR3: TGTGCCAGCAGCTTACCTGAGAGAAACACCATATATTTT. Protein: CASSLPERNTIYF. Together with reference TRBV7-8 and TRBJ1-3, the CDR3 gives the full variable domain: GAGVSQSPRYKVAKRGQDVALRCDPISGHVSLFWYQQALGQGPEFLTYFQNEAQLDKSGLPSDRFFAERPEGSVSTLKIQRTQQEDSAVYLCASSLPERNTIYFGEGSWLTVV.

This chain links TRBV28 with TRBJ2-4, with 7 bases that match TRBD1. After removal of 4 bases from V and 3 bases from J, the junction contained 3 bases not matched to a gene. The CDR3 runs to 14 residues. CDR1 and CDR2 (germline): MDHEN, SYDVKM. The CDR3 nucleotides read TGTGCCAGCAGTTCTCAGGGGGACAAAAACATTCAGTACTTC. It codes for CASSSQGDKNIQYF. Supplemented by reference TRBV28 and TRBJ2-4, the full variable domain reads DVKVTQSSRYLVKRTGEKVFLECVQDMDHENMFWYRQDPGLGLRLIYFSYDVKMKEKGDIPEGYSVSREKKERFSLILESASTNQTSMYLCASSSQGDKNIQYFGAGTRLSVL.

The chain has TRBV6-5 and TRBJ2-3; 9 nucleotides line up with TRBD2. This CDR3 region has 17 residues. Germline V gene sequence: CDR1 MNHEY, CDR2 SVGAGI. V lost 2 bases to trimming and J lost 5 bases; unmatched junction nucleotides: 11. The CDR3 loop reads CASSYGLAGSKGDTQYF. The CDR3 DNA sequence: TGTGCCAGCAGTTACGGTCTAGCGGGGTCTAAAGGAGATACGCAGTATTTT.

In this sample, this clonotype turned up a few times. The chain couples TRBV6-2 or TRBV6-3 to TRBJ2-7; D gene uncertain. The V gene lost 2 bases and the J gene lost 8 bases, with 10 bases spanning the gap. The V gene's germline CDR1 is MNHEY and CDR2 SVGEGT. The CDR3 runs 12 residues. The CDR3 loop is CASSYPSLQQYF. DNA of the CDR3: TGTGCCAGCAGTTACCCATCCTTGCAGCAGTACTTC.

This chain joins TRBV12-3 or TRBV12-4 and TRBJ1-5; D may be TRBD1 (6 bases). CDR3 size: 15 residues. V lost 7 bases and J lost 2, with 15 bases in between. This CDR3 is CASKGGHRGNQPQHF. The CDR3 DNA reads TGTGCCAGCAAGGGAGGGCACAGGGGCAATCAGCCCCAGCATTTT.

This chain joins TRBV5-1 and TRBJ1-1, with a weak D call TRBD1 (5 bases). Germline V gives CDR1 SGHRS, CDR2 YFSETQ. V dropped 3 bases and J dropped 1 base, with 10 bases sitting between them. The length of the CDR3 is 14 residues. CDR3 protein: CASSSLTGNTEAFF. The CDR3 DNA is TGCGCCAGCAGCTCCCTTACAGGGAACACTGAAGCTTTCTTT.

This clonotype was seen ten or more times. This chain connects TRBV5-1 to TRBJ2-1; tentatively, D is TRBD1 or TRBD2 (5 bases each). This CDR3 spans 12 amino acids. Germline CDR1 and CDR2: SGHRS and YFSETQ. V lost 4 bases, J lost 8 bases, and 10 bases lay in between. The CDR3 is CASSPQGDEQFF. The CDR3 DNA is TGCGCCAGCAGCCCTCAGGGAGATGAGCAGTTCTTC.

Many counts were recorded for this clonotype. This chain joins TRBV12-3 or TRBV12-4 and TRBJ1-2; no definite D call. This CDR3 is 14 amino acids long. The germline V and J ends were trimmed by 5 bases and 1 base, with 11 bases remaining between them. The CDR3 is CASSIRLGNYGYTF. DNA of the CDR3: TGTGCCAGCAGTATTCGGCTGGGTAACTATGGCTACACCTTC.

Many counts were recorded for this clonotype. In nucleotides, the CDR3 is TGTGCCAGCAGTCGAGGGACGGAATATGGCTACACCTTC. Its protein product is CASSRGTEYGYTF. The V gene is TRBV6-2 or TRBV6-3, the J gene TRBJ1-2; tentative D call: TRBD1 (5 bases). CDR3 size: 13 residues. Germline V gene sequence: CDR1 MNHEY, CDR2 SVGEGT. The V gene lost 5 bases and the J gene lost 5 bases, with 12 bases spanning the gap.

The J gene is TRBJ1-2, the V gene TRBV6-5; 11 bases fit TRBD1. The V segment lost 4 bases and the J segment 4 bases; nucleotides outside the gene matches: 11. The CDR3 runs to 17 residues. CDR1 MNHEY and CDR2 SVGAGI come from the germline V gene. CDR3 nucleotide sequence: TGTGCCAGCAGTTTCGGACAGGGGGCTGTCAAGTCCTATGGCTACACCTTC. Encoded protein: CASSFGQGAVKSYGYTF.

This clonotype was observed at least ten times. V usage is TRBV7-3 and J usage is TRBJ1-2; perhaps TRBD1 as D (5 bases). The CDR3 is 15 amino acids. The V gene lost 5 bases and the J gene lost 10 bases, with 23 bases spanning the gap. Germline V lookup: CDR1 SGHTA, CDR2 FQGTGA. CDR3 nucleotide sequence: TGTGCCAGCAGCAATGTGGTTGGGCCTTCAGGACACTACACCTTC. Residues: CASSNVVGPSGHYTF.

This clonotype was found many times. The DNA of the CDR3 is TGTGCCAGCAGCCAGAACAGGAATGAGGCTTTCTTT. This translates into CASSQNRNEAFF. The chain has TRBV4-2 and TRBJ1-1; a possible D gene is TRBD1 (5 bases). The ends were cut back, 3 bases at V and 11 bases at J, with 13 bases in the middle. Germline CDR1 is LGHNA and CDR2 is YNFKEQ. The CDR3 is 12 residues long.

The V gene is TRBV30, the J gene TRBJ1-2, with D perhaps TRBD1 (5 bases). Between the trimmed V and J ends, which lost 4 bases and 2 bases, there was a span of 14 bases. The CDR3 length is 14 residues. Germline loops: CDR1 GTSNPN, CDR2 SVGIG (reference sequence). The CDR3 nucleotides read TGTGCCTGGATCCCGAACAGGATGAACTATGGCTACACCTTC. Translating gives CAWIPNRMNYGYTF.

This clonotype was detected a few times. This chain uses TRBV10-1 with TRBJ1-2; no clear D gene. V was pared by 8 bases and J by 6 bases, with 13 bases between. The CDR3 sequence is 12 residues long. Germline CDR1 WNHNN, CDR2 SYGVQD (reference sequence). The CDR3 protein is CASEDRPHGYTF. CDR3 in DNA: TGCGCCAGCGAGGACCGACCCCATGGCTACACCTTC.

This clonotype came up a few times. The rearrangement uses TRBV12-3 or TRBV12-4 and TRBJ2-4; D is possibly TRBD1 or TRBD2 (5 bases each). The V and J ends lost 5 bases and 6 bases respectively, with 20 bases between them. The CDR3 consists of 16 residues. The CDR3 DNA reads TGTGCCAGCAGTCGCACCTCGGGACCGGGAAGAAACATTCAGTACTTC. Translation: CASSRTSGPGRNIQYF.

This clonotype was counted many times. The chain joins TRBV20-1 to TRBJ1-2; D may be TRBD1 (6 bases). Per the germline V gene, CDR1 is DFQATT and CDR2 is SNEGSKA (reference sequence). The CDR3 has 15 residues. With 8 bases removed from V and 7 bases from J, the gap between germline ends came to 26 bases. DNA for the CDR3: TGCAGTTCTATCCGCACCCCTAACAGGGATGGTGGCTACACCTTC. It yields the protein CSSIRTPNRDGGYTF.

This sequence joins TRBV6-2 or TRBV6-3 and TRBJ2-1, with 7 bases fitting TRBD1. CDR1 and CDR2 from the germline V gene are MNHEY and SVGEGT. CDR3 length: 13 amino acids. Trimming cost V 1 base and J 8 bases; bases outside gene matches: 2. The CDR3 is CASSYYRGYEQFF. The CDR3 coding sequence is TGTGCCAGCAGTTACTACAGGGGTTATGAGCAGTTCTTC.

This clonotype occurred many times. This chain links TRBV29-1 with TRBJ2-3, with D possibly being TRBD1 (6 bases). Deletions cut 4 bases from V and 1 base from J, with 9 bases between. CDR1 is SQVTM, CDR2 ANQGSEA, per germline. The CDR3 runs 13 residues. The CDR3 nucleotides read TGCAGCGTTGCCGAGGGGGGCACAGATACGCAGTATTTT. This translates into CSVAEGGTDTQYF.

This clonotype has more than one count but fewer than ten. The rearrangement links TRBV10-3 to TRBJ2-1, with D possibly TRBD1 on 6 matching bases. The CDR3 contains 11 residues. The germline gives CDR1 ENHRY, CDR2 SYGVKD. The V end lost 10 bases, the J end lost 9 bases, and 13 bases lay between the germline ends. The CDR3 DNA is TGTGCCACAGGACAGCTTACTGAGCAGTTCTTC. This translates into CATGQLTEQFF.